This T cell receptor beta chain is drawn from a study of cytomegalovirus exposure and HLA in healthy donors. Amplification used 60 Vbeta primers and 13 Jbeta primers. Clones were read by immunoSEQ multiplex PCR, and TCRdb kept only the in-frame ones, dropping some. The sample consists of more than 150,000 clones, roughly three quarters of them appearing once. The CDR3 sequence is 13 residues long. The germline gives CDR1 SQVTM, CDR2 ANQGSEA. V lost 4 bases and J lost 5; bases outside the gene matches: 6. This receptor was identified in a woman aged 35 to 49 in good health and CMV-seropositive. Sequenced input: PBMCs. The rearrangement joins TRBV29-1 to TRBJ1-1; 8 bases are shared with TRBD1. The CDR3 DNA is TGCAGCGTTGGTAGGTACAGGGGGACTGAAGCTTTCTTT. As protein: CSVGRYRGTEAFF.